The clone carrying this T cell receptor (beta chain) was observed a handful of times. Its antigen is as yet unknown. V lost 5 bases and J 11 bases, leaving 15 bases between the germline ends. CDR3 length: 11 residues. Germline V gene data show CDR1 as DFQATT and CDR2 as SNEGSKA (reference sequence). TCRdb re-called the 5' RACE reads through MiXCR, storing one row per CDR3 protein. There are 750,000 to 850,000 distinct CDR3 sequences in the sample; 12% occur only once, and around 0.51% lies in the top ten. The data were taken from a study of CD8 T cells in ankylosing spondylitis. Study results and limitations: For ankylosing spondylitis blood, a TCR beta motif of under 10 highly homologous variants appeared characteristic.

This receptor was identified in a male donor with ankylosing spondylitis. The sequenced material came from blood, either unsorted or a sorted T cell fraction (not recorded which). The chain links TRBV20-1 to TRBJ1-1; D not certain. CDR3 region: CSAPRSGLAFF. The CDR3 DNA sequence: TGCAGTGCTCCTAGGTCGGGTTTGGCTTTCTTT.